This TCR beta chain was sequenced for a study of T-cell reconstitution after alpha-beta-depleted transplantation in children. Study-wide findings and caveats: By one year post-transplant, T-cell counts and diversity largely arose from T cells that were newly produced.

This clonotype was observed many times. Its antigen is as yet unknown. Per the germline V gene, CDR1 is LGHDT and CDR2 is YNNKEL (reference sequence). The V end lost 1 base, the J end lost 3 bases, and 13 bases lay between the germline ends. The CDR3 sequence is 16 residues long. A TCRbeta library incorporating unique molecular identifiers was prepared. TCRdb re-called the PCR reads with MiXCR, one entry per CDR3 protein. The sample lists 670,000 or so distinct CDR3 sequences; around 12% were seen once. This clonotype originated in a girl aged 2-10 years with congenital amegakaryocytic thrombocytopenia, due to receive a stem cell transplant. The material was PBMCs, obtained before TCRalphabeta/CD19-depleted stem cell transplant. The rearrangement joins TRBV3-1 to TRBJ2-1, with a possible D match to TRBD2 (5 bases). The CDR3 DNA reads TGTGCCAGCAGCCAAGGCATTGTCGCGGGCTACAATGAGCAGTTCTTC. Translating it yields CASSQGIVAGYNEQFF.